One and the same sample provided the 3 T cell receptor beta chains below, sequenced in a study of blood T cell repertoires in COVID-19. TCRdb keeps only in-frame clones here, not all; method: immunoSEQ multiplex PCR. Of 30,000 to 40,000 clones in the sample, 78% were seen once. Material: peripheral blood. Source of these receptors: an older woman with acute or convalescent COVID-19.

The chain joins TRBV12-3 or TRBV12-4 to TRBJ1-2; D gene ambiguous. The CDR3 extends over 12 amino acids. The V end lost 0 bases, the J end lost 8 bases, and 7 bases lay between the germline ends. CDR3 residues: CASSLAFGGYTF. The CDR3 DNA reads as TGTGCCAGCAGTTTAGCGTTCGGGGGCTACACCTTC.

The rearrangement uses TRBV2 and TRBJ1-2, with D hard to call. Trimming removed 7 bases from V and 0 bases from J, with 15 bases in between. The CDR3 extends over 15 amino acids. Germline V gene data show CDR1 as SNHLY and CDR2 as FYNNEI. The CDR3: CASTEEDLANYGYTF. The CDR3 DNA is TGTGCCAGCACCGAGGAGGACCTAGCTAACTATGGCTACACCTTC.

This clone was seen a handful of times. The CDR3 DNA reads TGCAGCGTTGTCCCAAGCGGGGGCGGAGACGAGCAGTACTTC. Translation: CSVVPSGGGDEQYF. The V call is TRBV29-1, the J call TRBJ2-7; the match to TRBD2 covers 8 bases. Losses at the gene ends were 4 bases for V and 5 bases for J; bases not matched to a gene: 10. The germline CDR1 and CDR2 sequences are SQVTM and ANQGSEA. This CDR3 comprises 14 residues.